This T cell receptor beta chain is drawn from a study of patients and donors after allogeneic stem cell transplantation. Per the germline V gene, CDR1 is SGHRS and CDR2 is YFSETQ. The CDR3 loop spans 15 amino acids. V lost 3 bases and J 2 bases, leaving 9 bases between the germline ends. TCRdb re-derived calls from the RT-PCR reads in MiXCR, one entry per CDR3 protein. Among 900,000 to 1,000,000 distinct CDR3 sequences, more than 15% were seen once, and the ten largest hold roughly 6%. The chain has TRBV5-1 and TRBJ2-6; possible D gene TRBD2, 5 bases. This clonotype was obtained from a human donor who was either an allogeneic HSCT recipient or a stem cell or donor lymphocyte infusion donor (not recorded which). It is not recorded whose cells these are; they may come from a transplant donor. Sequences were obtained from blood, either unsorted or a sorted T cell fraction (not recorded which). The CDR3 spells CASSSGKTGANVLTF. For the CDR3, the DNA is TGCGCCAGCAGCTCCGGGAAGACTGGGGCCAACGTCCTGACTTTC. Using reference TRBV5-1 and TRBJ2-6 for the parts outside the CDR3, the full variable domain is KAGVTQTPRYLIKTRGQQVTLSCSPISGHRSVSWYQQTPGQGLQFLFEYFSETQRNKGNFPGRFSGRQFSNSRSEMNVSTLELGDSALYLCASSSGKTGANVLTFGAGSRLTVL.